This TCR beta chain was identified during a study of blood T cell repertoires in COVID-19. CDR1 is SNHLY, CDR2 FYNNEI, per germline. The CDR3 runs to 14 residues. The V gene end was trimmed by 8 bases and the J gene end by 0 bases; junction bases not matched to a gene: 5. Method: immunoSEQ multiplex PCR; TCRdb's copy keeps in-frame clones and lacks some. The sample records about 260,000 clones, 84% being singletons. The TCR comes from a man between 60 and 70 years old with acute or convalescent COVID-19. The chain carries TRBV2 and TRBJ2-3, with TRBD2 matching 7 bases. The source material was peripheral blood. CDR3 coding DNA: TGTGCCAGCGTTAGCGGGCAAAGCACAGATACGCAGTATTTT. Its protein is CASVSGQSTDTQYF.